The clone carrying this T cell receptor beta chain was seen repeatedly, ten times or more. V lost 4 bases and J lost 7; bases outside the gene matches: 10. CDR3 length: 15 residues. This sample is drawn from a study of T-cell reconstitution after alpha-beta-depleted transplantation in children. This sample's TCRbeta library carried unique molecular identifier barcodes. TCRdb reprocessed the PCR reads with MiXCR, giving one entry per CDR3 protein. The repertoire includes about 72,000 distinct CDR3 sequences, just under 7.5% of them detected once, and around 2.5% sits in the top ten. This sequence was found in a human donor who donated a stem cell graft to a child with acute lymphoblastic leukemia. The specimen was PBMCs from the stem cell graft donor, collected from the stem cell graft. The chain employs TRBV12-3 or TRBV12-4 and TRBJ2-5, with 9 bases lining up with TRBD1. The CDR3 loop reads CASSSGTGSTRTQYF. The CDR3 DNA reads TGTGCCAGCAGTTCCGGGACAGGGTCGACTAGGACCCAGTACTTC.